This T cell receptor (beta chain) was profiled in a study of cytomegalovirus exposure and HLA in healthy donors (TCRdb year 2017). A note on the overall study: The 500 to 800 repertoires of the first cohort and the 95 to 150 validation repertoires were produced on the same platform, according to a later analysis. The aim of the study was to test whether cataloging public T cell receptors could identify signatures of past pathogen exposure. Along with the roughly 610-subject first cohort, a separate validation cohort of 120 different subjects was used. To predict cytomegalovirus infection status, the study brought together high-throughput TCR immunosequencing, statistical association of individual TCRs with disease status, and machine learning. Overall study outcomes, separate from this receptor: It was suggested by the authors that the approach could potentially be generalized to other disease states and immunological phenotypes. Most TCR sequences were seen in very few donors, while some public TCRs were found in many individuals. All 120 or so repertoires were used to score co-occurrence in the validation cohort in a later analysis, because that analysis had no HLA typing for the cohort. Three of the identified cytomegalovirus-associated TCR beta chains were confirmed in vitro to be specific for cytomegalovirus antigens. A total of fewer than 200 TCR beta chains were listed by the study as associated with cytomegalovirus. The classifier was reported to diagnose cytomegalovirus status with high specificity and sensitivity in both the original cohort and the validation cohort. A later analysis found that TCRs clustered in the first cohort also tended to co-occur in the 120 validation repertoires, with approximately 93% of cluster scores above 0.

Including cysteine and phenylalanine, the CDR3 has 17 amino acids. Only CDR3 DNA is held: 51 bases, read in frame from base 1. The germline V gene specifies SGHTA as CDR1 and FQGNSA as CDR2. Trimming removed 0 bases from V and 1 base from J, leaving 16 bases between the germline ends. The donors were included in the validation cohort of some 110 subjects, a group kept apart from the approximately 700-subject first cohort. Library method: the immunoSEQ multiplex PCR assay. Per the source publication's procedure: A statistical classification framework was built to diagnose cytomegalovirus status from the catalog of TCR beta chain sequences. Not all clones reach the TCRdb copy of this immuneACCESS table, which keeps in-frame sequences only. Checked studies attribute under half of the gap to unresolved V genes and leave the rest unexplained. The V and J calls and clone size are taken from that table; D and trimming were inferred from the DNA. This sample comprises more than 90,000 clones, about 82% of them detected only once. The ten largest clones add up to roughly 5.3% of the sample.

As regards this clone: Its specific antigen is unknown. No much larger clonotype is one base removed from it; base qualities were not supplied.

The TCR originated in a man aged 18 to 30 in good health and CMV-seronegative. Recombination linked TRBV7-2 to TRBJ2-7; the D gene is perhaps TRBD2, on 6 matching bases. The source material was PBMCs. This receptor carries the CDR3 CASSLAPAGRGSYEQYF. DNA sequence: TGTGCCAGCAGCTTAGCGCCGGCGGGACGCGGTTCCTACGAGCAGTACTTC.